The text below deals with one TCR beta chain. Its antigen is still unknown. Exclusion covered patients with other autoimmune diseases or uncontrolled infections (as well as pregnancy or lactation). Amplified material comprised TCR beta CDR3 regions derived from RNA transcripts. Second-round multiplex PCR came after first-round RT-PCR with HTBI primers. TCRdb independently ran MiXCR on the multiplex PCR reads; one entry per CDR3 protein. This table holds about 620,000 distinct CDR3 sequences, 22% found once. The junction had 8 bases not matched to a gene; V was cut back by 3 bases and J by 5 bases. This CDR3 has 15 amino acids. Germline V lookup: CDR1 MNHNS, CDR2 SASEGT. This entry comes from a study of Graves' ophthalmopathy and Graves' hyperthyroidism. Study results and caveats: Most expanded thyroid clonotypes above 0.001 frequency also appeared in blood.

The chain uses TRBV6-1 and TRBJ1-2; 8 bases match TRBD1. The clonotype originates from a woman under 30 with stable Graves' hyperthyroidism. Some clones in this sample may be carry-over from other donors' samples. Material for sequencing was peripheral blood. This chain's CDR3 is CASSETGTGLYGYTF. CDR3 bases: TGTGCCAGCAGTGAGACCGGGACAGGTCTTTATGGCTACACCTTC.